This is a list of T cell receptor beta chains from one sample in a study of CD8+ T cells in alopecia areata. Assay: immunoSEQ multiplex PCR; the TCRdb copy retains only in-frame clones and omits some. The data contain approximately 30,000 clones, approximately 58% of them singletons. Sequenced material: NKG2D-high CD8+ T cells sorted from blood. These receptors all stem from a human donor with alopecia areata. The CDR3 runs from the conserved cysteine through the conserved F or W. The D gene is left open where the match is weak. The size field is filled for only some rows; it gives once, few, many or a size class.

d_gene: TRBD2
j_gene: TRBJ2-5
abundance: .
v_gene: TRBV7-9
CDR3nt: TGTGCCAGCAGCTTAATACTAGCGGAACAAGAGACCCAGTACTTC
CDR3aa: CASSLILAEQETQYF

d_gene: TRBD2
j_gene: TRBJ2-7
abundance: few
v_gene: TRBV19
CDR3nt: TGTGCCAGTAGTAAAACTAGCGATTCCTACGAGCAGTACTTC
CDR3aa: CASSKTSDSYEQYF

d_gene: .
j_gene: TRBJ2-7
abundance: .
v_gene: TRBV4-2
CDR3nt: TGTGCCAGCAGCCAAGGCGGGGACATCTGGAGCTCCTACGAGCAGTACTTC
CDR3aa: CASSQGGDIWSSYEQYF

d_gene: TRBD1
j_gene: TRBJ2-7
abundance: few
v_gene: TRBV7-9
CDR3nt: TGTGCCAGCAGCTTAAGCGGGACAGGGGTCGAGCAGTACTTC
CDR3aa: CASSLSGTGVEQYF

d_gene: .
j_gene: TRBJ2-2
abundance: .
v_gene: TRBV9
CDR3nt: TGTGCCAGCAGCTCCGGACACGGAGGGGACACCGGGGAGCTGTTTTTT
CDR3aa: CASSSGHGGDTGELFF

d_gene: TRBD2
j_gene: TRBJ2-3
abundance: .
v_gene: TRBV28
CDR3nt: TGTGCCAGCAGCGGACTAGCGGGACGTACGCAGTATTTT
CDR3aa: CASSGLAGRTQYF

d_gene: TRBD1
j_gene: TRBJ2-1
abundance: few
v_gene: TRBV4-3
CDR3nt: TGCGCCAGCAGCTGGGGGACAGGGGTAAAGAGTGAGCAGTTCTTC
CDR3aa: CASSWGTGVKSEQFF

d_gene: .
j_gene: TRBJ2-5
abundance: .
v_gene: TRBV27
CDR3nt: TGTGCCAGCAGTTTAGGTCTCGACCTAAAGACCCAGTACTTC
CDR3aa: CASSLGLDLKTQYF

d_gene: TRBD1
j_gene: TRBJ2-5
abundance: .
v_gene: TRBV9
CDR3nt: TGTGCCGGCAGCGTCAGGACAGGAGAGACCCAGTACTTC
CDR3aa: CAGSVRTGETQYF

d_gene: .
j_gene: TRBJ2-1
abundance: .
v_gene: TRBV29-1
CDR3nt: TGCAGCGTTGAAGGCGGCGTACTCCAGAGCTCCTACAATGAGCAGTTCTTC
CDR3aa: CSVEGGVLQSSYNEQFF

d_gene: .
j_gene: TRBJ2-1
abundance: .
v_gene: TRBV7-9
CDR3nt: TGTGCCAGCAGCCCCCCACAGGGATTGGGATACAATGAGCAGTTCTTC
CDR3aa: CASSPPQGLGYNEQFF

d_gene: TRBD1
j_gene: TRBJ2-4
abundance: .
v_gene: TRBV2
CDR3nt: TGTGCCAGCAGGGACTCGCCCAGACAGGGGGAAAACATTCAGTACTTC
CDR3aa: CASRDSPRQGENIQYF

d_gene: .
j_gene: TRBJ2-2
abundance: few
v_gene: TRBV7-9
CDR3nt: TGTGCCAGCAGCTTAGTATTTGCCACCGGGGAGCTGTTTTTT
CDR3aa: CASSLVFATGELFF

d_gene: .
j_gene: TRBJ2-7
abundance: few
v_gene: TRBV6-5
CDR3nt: TGTGCCAGCAGTAAGGGACTCTCCTACGAGCAGTACTTC
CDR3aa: CASSKGLSYEQYF

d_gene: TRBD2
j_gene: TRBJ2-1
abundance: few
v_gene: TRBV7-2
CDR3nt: TGTGCCAGCAGCTCGACTAGCGGGGAGTACAATGAGCAGTTCTTC
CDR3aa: CASSSTSGEYNEQFF

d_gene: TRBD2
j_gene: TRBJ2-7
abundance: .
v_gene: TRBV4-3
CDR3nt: TGCGCCAGCAGCCAAGGAACTAGCGCCTCCTACGAGCAGTACTTC
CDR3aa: CASSQGTSASYEQYF

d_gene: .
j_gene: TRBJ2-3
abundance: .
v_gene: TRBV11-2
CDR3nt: TGTGCCAGCAGCTTTTCGGCGGGAACCACAGATACGCAGTATTTT
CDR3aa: CASSFSAGTTDTQYF

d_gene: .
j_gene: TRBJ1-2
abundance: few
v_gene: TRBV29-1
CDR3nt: TGCAGCGCTGCAGGGTTATATGGCTACACCTTC
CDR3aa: CSAAGLYGYTF

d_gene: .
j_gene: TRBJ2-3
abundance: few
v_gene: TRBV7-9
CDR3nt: TGTGCCAGCAGCCCCCAGGAGGGCAGCACAGATACGCAGTATTTT
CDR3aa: CASSPQEGSTDTQYF

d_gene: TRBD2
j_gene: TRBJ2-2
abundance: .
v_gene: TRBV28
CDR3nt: TGTGCCAGCCCGACTATGGGAGCGGGGTCCGGGGAGCTGTTTTTT
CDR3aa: CASPTMGAGSGELFF

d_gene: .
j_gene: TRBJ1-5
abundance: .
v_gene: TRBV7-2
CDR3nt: TGTGCCAGCAGCTCAGGGTTAAATCAGCCCCAGCATTTT
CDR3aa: CASSSGLNQPQHF

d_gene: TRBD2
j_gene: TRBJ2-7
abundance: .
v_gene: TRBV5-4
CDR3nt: TGTGCCAGCAGCTGGGGAGCGGGAGGGGACTACGAGCAGTACTTC
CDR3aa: CASSWGAGGDYEQYF

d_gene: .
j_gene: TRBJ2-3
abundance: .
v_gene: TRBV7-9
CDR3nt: TGTGCCAGCAGCCCTAGGGAGGCCGGCGCAGATACGCAGTATTTT
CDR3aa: CASSPREAGADTQYF

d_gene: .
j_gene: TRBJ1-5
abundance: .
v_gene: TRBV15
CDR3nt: TGTGCCACCAGCAGCAGCAGGGTAGAGAAAAATCAGCCCCAGCATTTT
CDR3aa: CATSSSRVEKNQPQHF

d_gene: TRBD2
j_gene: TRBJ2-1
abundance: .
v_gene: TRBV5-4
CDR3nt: TGTGCCAGCAGCGGACGGGACTACCTTGAGCAGTTCTTC
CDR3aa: CASSGRDYLEQFF

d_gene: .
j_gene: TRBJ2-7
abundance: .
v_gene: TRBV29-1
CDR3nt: TGCAGCGTTGATCGGGGATCCTACGAGCAGTACTTC
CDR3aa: CSVDRGSYEQYF

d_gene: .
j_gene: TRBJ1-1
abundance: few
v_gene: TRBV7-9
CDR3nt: TGTGCCAGCAGCCTAAGCCTGAACACTGAAGCTTTCTTT
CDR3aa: CASSLSLNTEAFF

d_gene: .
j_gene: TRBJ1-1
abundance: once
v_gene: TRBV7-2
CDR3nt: TGTGCCAGCAGCCCTAGAATGTGGAACACTGAAGCTTTCTTT
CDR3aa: CASSPRMWNTEAFF

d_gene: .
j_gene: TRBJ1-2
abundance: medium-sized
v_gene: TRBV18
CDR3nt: TGTGCCAGCTCACCACCGACAGAGAGTTATGGCTACACCTTC
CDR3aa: CASSPPTESYGYTF

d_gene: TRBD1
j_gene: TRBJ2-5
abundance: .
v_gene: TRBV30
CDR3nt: TGTGCCTTTGACAGGGGCGAGACCCAGTACTTC
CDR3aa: CAFDRGETQYF

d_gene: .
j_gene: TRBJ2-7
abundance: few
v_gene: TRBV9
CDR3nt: TGTGCCAGCAGCCCGGACGACTGGGGAGAGCAGTACTTC
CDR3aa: CASSPDDWGEQYF

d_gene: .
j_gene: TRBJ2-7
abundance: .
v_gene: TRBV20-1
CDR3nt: TGCAGTGCCCTCGCTCTGGACGAGCAGTACTTC
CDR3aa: CSALALDEQYF

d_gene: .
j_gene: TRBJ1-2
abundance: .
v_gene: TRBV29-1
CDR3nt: TGCAGCGTTGAAGTAGGGGAGATCGGCACCTTC
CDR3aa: CSVEVGEIGTF

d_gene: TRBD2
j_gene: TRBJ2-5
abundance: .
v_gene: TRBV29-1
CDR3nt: TGCAGCGTTACAAGGACTAGCGGGCCGTACCAAGAGACCCAGTACTTC
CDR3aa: CSVTRTSGPYQETQYF

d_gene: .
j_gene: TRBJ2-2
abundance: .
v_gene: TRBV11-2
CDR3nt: TGTGCCAGCAGCTTAGATGAGGGGGGATCTGCTACCGGGGAGCTGTTTTTT
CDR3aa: CASSLDEGGSATGELFF

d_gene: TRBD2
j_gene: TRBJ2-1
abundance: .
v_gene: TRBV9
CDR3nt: TGTGCCAGCAGCGTAACTAGCGGGAGCAATGAGCAGTTCTTC
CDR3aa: CASSVTSGSNEQFF

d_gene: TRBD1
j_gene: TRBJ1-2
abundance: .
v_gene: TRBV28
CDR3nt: TGTGCCAGCAGCCGACACAGGGGAGCTAACTATGGCTACACCTTC
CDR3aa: CASSRHRGANYGYTF

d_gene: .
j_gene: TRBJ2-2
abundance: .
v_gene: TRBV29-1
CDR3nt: TGCAGCGTTACGGCAGCGAACACCGGGGAGCTGTTTTTT
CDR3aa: CSVTAANTGELFF

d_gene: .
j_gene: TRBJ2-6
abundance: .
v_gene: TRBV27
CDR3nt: TGTGCCAGCAAAGGCAGGGCCCCCTCTGGGGCCAACGTCCTGACTTTC
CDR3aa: CASKGRAPSGANVLTF

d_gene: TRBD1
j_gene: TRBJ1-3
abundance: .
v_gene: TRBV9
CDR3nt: TGTGCCAGCAGCCACGACCCCAAGACAGGGCGCGGAAACACCATATATTTT
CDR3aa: CASSHDPKTGRGNTIYF

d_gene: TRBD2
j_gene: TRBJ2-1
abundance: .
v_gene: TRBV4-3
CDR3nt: TGCGCCAGCAGTCTAAGCGGGAACCAGTACAATGAGCAGTTCTTC
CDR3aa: CASSLSGNQYNEQFF

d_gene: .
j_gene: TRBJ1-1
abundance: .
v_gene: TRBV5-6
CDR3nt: TGTGCCAGCACCTTCCTCGGTGCTGGCGCTTTCTTT
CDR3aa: CASTFLGAGAFF

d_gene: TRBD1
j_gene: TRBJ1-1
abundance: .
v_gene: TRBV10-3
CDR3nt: TGTGCCGCCCAAGGGACAGGGACTGAAGCTTTCTTT
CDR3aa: CAAQGTGTEAFF

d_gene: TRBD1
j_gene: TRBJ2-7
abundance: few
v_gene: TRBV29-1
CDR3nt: TGCAGCGTCCTTACTCGGGACAGGGGGAACGAGCAGTACTTC
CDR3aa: CSVLTRDRGNEQYF

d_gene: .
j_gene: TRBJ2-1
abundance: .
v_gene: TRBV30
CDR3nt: TGTGCCTGGAGTGAGGACGAGAATGAGCAGTTCTTC
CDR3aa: CAWSEDENEQFF

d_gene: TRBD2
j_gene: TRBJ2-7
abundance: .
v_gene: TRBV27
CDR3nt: TGTGCCAGCAGCTCCAGCGGGACCGAGCAGTACTTC
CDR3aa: CASSSSGTEQYF

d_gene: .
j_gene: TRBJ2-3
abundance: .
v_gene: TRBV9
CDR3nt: TGTGCCAGCAGCGTAGGAGGGGACTTACTATCTGGTGGGCAGTATTTT
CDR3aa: CASSVGGDLLSGGQYF

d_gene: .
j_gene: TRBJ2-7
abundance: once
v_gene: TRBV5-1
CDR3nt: TGCGCCAGCAGCTTGAGACAGAGCTCCTACGAGCAGTACTTC
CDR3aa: CASSLRQSSYEQYF

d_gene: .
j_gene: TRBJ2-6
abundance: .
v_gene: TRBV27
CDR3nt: TGTGCCAGCAGTTTCGCCGGGGCCAACGTCCTGACTTTC
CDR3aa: CASSFAGANVLTF

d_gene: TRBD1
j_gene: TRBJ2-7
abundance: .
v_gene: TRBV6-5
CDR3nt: TGTGCCAGCAGTTTGACAGGGTTCGGCCCCTACGAGCAGTACTTC
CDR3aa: CASSLTGFGPYEQYF

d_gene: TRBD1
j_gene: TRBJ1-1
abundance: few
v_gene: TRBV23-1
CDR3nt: TGCGCCAGCAGTAAACGGGACAGGGACCGAGAGGACACTGAAGCTTTCTTT
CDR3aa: CASSKRDRDREDTEAFF

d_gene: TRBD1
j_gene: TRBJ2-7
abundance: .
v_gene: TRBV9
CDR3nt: TGTGCCAGCAGCGTAGCTACGGCCGGACAGGGGGAATACGAGCAGTACTTC
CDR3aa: CASSVATAGQGEYEQYF